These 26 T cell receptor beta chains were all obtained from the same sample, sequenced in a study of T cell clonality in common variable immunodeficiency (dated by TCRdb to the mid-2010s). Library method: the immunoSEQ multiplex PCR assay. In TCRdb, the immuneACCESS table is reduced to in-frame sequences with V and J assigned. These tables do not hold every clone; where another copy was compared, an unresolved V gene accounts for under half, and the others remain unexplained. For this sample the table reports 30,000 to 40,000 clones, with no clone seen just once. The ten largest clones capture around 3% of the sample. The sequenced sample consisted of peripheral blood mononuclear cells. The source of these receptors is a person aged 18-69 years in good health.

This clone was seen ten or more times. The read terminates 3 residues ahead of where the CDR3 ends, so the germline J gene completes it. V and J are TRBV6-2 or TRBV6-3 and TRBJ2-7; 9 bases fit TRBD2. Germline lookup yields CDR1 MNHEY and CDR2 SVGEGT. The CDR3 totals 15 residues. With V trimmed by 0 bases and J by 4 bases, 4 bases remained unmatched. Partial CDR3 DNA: TGTGCCAGCAGTTACTCCGGTAGCGGGAGTTACGAG. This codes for CASSYSGSGSYE. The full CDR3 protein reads CASSYSGSGSYEQYF.

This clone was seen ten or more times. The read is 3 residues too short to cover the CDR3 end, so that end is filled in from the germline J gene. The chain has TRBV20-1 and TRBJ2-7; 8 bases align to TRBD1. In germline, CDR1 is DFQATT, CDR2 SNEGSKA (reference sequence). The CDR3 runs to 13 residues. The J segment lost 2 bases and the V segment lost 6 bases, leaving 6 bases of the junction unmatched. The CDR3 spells CSAPGQATYEQYF. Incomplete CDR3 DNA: TGCAGTGCCCCGGGACAGGCCACCTACGAG.

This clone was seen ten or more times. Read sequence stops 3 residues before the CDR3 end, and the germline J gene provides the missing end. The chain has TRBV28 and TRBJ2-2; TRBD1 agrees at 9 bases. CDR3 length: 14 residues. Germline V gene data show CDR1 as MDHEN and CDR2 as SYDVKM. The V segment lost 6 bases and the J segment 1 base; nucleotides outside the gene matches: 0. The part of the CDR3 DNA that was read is TGTGCCAGCAGGACAGGGGGGAACACCGGGGAG. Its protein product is CASRTGGNTGE. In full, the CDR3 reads CASRTGGNTGELFF.

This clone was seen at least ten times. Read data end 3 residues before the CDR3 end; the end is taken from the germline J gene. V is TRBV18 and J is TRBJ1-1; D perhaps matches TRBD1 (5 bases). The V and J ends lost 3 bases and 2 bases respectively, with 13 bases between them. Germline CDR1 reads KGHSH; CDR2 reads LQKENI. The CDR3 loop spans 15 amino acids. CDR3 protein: CASSPPGLENTEAFF. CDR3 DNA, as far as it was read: TGTGCCAGCTCACCGCCAGGGCTGGAAAACACTGAA. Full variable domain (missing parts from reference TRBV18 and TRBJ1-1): NAGVMQNPRHLVRRRGQEARLRCSPMKGHSHVYWYRQLPEEGLKFMVYLQKENIIDESGMPKERFSAEFPKEGPSILRIQQVVRGDSAAYFCASSPPGLENTEAFFGQGTRLTVV.

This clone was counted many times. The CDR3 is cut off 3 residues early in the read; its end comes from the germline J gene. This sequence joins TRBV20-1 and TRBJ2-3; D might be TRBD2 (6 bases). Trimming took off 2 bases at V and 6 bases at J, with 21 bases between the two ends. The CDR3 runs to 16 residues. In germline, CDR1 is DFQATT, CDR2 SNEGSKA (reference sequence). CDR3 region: CSARRGLSGGQDTQYF. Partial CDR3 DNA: TGCAGTGCTAGACGGGGACTTTCAGGAGGGCAGGATACG.

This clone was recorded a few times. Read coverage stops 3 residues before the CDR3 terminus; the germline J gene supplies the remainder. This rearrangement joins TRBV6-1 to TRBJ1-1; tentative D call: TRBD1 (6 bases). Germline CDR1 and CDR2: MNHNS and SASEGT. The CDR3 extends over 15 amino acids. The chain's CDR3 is CASSGPRDTSYEAFF. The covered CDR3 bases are TGTGCCAGCAGTGGCCCGCGGGACACTTCCTACGAG.

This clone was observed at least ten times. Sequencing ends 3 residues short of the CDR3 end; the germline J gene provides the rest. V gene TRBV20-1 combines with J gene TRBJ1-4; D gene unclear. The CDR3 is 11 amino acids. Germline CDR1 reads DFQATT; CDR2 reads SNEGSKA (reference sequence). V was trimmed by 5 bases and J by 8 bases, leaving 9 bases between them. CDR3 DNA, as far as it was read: TGCAGTGCTTTAAACATGGAAAAA. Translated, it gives CSALNMEK. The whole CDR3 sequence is CSALNMEKLFF.

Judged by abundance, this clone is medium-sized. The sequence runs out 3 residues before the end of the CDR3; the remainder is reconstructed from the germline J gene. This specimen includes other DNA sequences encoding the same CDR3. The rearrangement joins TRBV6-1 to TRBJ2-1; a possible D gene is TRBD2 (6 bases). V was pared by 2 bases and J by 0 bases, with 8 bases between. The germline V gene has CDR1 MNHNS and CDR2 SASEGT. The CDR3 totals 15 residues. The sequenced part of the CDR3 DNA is TGTGCCAGCAGTGAAAAAGCGGGCTCCTACAATGAG. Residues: CASSEKAGSYNE. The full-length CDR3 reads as CASSEKAGSYNEQFF.

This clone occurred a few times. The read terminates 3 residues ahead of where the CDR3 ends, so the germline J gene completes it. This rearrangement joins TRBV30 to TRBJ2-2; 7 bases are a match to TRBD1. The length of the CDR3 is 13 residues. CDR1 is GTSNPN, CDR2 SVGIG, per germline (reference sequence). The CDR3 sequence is CAWSPNRGEKLFF. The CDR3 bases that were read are TGTGCCTGGAGCCCAAACAGGGGTGAAAAG. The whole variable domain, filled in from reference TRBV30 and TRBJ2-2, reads SQTIHQWPATLVQPVGSPLSLECTVEGTSNPNLYWYRQAAGRGLQLLFYSVGIGQISSEVPQNLSASRPQDRQFILSSKKLLLSDSGFYLCAWSPNRGEKLFFGEGSRLTVL.

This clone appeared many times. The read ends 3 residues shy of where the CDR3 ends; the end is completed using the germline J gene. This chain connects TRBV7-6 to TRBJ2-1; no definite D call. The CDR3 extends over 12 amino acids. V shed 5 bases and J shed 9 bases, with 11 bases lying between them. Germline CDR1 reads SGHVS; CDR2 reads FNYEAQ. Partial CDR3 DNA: TGTGCCAGCAGCCCCTCCGGTGGTGAG. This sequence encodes CASSPSGGE. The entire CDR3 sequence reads CASSPSGGEQFF.

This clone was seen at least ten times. Partial CDR3 DNA: TGTGCCAGCAGGCGGGAGAACACCGGGGAG. It yields the protein CASRRENTGE. The CDR3, in full, reads CASRRENTGELFF. The genes are TRBV2 and TRBJ2-2, with D possibly matching TRBD2 (6 bases). From the germline J gene comes the end of the CDR3, since the read stops 3 residues before it. The germline V gene encodes CDR1 SNHLY and CDR2 FYNNEI. CDR3 size: 13 residues. V lost 6 bases and J 1 base, leaving 6 bases between the germline ends.

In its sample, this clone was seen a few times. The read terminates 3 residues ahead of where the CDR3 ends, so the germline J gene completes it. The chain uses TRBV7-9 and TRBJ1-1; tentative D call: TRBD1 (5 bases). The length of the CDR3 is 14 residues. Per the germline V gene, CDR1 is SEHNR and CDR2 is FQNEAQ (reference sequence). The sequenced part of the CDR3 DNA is TGTGCCAGCAGCTTTTGGGGGGTTCAAGAGACC. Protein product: CASSFWGVQET. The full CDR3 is CASSFWGVQETAFF. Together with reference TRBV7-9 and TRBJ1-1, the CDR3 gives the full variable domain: DTGVSQNPRHKITKRGQNVTFRCDPISEHNRLYWYRQTLGQGPEFLTYFQNEAQLEKSRLLSDRFSAERPKGSFSTLEIQRTEQGDSAMYLCASSFWGVQETAFFGQGTRLTVV.

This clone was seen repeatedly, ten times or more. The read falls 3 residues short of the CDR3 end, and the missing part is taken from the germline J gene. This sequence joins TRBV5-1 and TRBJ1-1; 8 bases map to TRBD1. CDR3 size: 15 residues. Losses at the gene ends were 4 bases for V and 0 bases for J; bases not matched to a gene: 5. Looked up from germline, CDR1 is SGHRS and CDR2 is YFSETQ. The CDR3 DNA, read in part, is TGCGCCAGCAGCAGCGGGACAGGCCTGAACACTGAA. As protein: CASSSGTGLNTE. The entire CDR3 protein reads CASSSGTGLNTEAFF.

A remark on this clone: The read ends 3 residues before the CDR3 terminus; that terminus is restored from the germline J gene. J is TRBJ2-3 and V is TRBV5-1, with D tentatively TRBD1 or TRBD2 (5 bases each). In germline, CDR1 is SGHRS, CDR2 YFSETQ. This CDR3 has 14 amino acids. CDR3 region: CAGAPVGLGETQYF. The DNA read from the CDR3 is TGCGCCGGGGCCCCTGTGGGGCTAGGGGAGACG.

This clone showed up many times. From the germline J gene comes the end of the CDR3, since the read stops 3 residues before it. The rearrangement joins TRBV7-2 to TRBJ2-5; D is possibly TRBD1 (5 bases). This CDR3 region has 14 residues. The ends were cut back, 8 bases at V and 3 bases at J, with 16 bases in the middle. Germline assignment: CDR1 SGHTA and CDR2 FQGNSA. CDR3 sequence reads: CASALGALKETQYF. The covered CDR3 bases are TGTGCCAGCGCTCTAGGGGCCCTAAAAGAGACC.

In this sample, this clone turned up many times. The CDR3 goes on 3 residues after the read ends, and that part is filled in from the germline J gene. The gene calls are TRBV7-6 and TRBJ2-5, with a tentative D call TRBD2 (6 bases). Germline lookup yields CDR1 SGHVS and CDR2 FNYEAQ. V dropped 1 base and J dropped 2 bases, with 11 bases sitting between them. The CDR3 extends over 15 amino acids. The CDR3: CASSLVIGTQETQYF. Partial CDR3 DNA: TGTGCCAGCAGCTTAGTGATAGGGACTCAAGAGACC.

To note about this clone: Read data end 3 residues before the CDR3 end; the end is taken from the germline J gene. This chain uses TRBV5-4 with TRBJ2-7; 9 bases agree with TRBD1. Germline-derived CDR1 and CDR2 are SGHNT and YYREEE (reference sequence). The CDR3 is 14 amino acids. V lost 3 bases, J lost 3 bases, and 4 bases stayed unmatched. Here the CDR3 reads CASSSPGQGYEQYF. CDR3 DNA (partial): TGTGCCAGCAGCTCCCCGGGACAGGGCTACGAG.

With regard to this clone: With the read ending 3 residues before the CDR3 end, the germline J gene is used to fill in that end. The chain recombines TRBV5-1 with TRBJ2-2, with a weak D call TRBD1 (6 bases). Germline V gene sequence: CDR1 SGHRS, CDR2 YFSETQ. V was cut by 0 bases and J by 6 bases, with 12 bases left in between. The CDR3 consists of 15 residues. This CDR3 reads CASSLAGVFAGELFF. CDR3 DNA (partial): TGCGCCAGCAGCTTGGCAGGGGTATTCGCCGGGGAG.

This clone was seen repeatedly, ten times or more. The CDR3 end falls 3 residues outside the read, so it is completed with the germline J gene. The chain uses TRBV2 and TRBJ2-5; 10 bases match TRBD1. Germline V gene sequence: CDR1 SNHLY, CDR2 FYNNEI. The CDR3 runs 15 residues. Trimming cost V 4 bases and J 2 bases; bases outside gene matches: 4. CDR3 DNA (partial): TGTGCCAGCAGTGTCGACAGGGGGCATCAAGAGACC. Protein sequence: CASSVDRGHQET. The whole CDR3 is CASSVDRGHQETQYF.

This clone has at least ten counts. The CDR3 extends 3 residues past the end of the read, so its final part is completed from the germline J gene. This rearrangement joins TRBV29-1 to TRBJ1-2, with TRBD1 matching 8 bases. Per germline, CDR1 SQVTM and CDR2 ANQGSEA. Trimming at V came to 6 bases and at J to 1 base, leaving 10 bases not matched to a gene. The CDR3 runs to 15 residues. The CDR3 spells CSVRGQGQFNYGYTF. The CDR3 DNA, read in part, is TGCAGCGTGAGAGGACAGGGACAATTTAACTATGGC.

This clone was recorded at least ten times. The sequenced part of the CDR3 DNA is TGTGCCAGCAGTGAATTTCCGGCGGGCGATGAG. It translates to CASSEFPAGDE. The full-length CDR3 reads as CASSEFPAGDEQFF. The genes are TRBV2 and TRBJ2-1; tentatively, D is TRBD2 (5 bases). Read sequence stops 3 residues before the CDR3 end, and the germline J gene provides the missing end. The germline gives CDR1 SNHLY, CDR2 FYNNEI. The CDR3 runs 14 residues. V lost 2 bases and J lost 8, with 13 bases in between. The full variable domain, its missing parts supplied by reference TRBV2 and TRBJ2-1, is EPEVTQTPSHQVTQMGQEVILRCVPISNHLYFYWYRQILGQKVEFLVSFYNNEISEKSEIFDDQFSVERPDGSNFTLKIRSTKLEDSAMYFCASSEFPAGDEQFFGPGTRLTVL.

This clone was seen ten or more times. Incomplete CDR3 DNA: TGCGCCAGCAGTCTTAGCCGGAAAGTTCGACAGGGGGTCCAAGAGACG. Protein product: CASSLSRKVRQGVQET. The whole CDR3 protein is CASSLSRKVRQGVQETQYF. The chain has TRBV23-1 and TRBJ2-3, with 9 bases fitting TRBD1. The read comes to an end 3 residues before the CDR3 does, leaving the germline J gene to fill in the end. TRBV23-1 is flagged as an ORF with uncertain function. The CDR3 is 19 amino acids.

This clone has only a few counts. The CDR3 bases that were read are TGTGCCTGGAGTAGGGGCCGGACGCGCCGGGGGGCCAACGTA. This codes for CAWSRGRTRRGANV. In full, the CDR3 is CAWSRGRTRRGANVLFF. The chain recombines TRBV30 with TRBJ1-4, with D possibly matching TRBD1 (6 bases). Coverage ceases 3 residues before the CDR3 finishes, and the germline J gene fills in the end. This CDR3 is 17 amino acids long. Germline V lookup: CDR1 GTSNPN, CDR2 SVGIG (reference sequence).

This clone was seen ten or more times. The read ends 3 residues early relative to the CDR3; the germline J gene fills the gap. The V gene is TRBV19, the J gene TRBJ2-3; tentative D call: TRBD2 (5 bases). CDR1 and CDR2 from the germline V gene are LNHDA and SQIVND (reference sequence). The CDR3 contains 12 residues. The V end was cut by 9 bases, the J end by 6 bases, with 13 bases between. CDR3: CASGKGGDTQYF. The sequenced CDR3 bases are TGTGCCAGCGGGAAGGGCGGGGATACG.

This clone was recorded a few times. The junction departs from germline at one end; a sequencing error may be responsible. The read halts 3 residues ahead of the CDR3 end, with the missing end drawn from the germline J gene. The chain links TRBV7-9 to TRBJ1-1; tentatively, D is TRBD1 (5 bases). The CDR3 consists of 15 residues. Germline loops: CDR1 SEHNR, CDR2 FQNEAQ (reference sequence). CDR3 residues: CSSSLGSRVNTEAFF. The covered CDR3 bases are TGTTCCAGCAGCTTAGGTAGCAGGGTGAACACTGAA.

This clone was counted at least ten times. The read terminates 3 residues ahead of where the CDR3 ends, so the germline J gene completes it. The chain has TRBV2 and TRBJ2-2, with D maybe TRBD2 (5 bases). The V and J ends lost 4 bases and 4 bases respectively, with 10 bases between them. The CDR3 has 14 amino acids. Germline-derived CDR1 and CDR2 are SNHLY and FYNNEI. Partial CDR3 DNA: TGTGCCAGCAGTGTTCGGGGTAGCACCGGGGAG. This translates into CASSVRGSTGE. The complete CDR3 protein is CASSVRGSTGELFF.